This T cell receptor (beta chain) was documented in a study of blood T cell repertoires in COVID-19. Across the study: From T cells, B-cell-depleted T cells, or PBMCs came the material, which was cDNA or gDNA.

The table came from immunoSEQ multiplex PCR; TCRdb's copy has only in-frame clones and leaves some out. The sample carries approximately 470,000 clones, approximately 85% recorded once. V was pared by 5 bases and J by 5 bases, with 13 bases between. CDR3 length equals 15 residues. Germline CDR1 reads SGHTA; CDR2 reads FQGNSA. The chain couples TRBV7-2 to TRBJ1-6; no firm D call. The origin of this receptor is a human donor in a cohort sampled during active COVID-19. Specimen: peripheral blood. CDR3 nucleotide sequence: TGTGCCAGCAGCCCCTTCAACTTCAATAATTCACCCCTCCACTTT. Protein sequence: CASSPFNFNNSPLHF. Full variable domain (remainder filled in from reference TRBV7-2 and TRBJ1-6): GAGVSQSPSNKVTEKGKDVELRCDPISGHTALYWYRQSLGQGLEFLIYFQGNSAPDKSGLPSDRFSAERTGGSVSTLTIQRTQQEDSAVYLCASSPFNFNNSPLHFGNGTRLTVT.